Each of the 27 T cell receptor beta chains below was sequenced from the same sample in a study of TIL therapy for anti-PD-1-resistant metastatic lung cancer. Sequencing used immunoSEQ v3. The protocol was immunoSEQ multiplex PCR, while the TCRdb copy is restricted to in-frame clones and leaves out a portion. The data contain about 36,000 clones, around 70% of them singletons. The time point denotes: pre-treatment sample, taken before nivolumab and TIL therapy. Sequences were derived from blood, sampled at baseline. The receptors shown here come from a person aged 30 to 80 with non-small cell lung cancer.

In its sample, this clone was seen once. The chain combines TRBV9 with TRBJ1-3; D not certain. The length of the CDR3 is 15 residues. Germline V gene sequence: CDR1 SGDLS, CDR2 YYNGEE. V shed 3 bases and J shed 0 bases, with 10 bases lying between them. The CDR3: CASSAGRISGNTIYF. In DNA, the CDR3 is TGTGCCAGCAGCGCCGGACGGATCTCTGGAAACACCATATATTTT.

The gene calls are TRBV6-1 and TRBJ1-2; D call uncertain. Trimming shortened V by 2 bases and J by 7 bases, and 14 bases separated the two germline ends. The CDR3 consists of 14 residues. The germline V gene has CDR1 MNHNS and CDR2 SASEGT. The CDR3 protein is CASSETTVLGGYTF. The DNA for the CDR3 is TGTGCCAGCAGTGAAACCACAGTGTTGGGTGGCTACACCTTC.

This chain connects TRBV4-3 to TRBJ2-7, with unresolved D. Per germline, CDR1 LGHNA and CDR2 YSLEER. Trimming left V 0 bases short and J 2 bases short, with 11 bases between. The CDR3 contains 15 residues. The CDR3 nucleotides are TGCGCCAGCAGCCAAGATGCTACATGGACCTACGAGCAGTACTTC. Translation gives CASSQDATWTYEQYF.

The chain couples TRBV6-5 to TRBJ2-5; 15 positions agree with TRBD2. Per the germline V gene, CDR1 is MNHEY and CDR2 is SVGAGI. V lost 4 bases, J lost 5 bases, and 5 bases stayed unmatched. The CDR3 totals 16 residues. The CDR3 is CASSSSGLAGGETQYF. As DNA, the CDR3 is TGTGCCAGCAGTTCCTCCGGACTAGCGGGGGGGGAGACCCAGTACTTC.

The CDR3 nucleotides read TGCGCCAGCAGCTTGAAAGGGACAGACTACGAGCAGTACTTC. It specifies CASSLKGTDYEQYF. The rearrangement joins TRBV5-1 to TRBJ2-7; TRBD1 matches at 7 bases. This CDR3 has 14 residues. With 1 base clipped from V and 3 bases from J, the junction kept 4 bases outside the gene matches. CDR1 SGHRS and CDR2 YFSETQ come from the germline V gene. The complete variable domain, with remaining parts taken from reference TRBV5-1 and TRBJ2-7, reads KAGVTQTPRYLIKTRGQQVTLSCSPISGHRSVSWYQQTPGQGLQFLFEYFSETQRNKGNFPGRFSGRQFSNSRSEMNVSTLELGDSALYLCASSLKGTDYEQYFGPGTRLTVT.

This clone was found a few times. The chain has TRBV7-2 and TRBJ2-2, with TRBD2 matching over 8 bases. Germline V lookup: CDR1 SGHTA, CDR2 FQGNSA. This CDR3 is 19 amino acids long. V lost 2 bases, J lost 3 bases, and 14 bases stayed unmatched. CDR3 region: CASSLWGLWIAGYTGELFF. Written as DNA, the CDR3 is TGTGCCAGCAGCTTATGGGGTTTGTGGATAGCGGGGTACACCGGGGAGCTGTTTTTT.

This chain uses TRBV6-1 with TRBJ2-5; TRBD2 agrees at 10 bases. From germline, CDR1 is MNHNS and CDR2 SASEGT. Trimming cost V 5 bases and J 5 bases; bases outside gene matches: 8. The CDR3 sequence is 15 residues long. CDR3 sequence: CASSPTSGTRETQYF. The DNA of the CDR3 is TGTGCCAGCAGTCCAACTAGCGGGACTCGGGAGACCCAGTACTTC.

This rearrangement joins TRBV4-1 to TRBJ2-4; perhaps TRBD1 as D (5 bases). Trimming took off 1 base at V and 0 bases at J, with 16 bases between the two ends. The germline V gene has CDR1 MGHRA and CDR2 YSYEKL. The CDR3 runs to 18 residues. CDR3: CASSQGFGAELAKNIQYF. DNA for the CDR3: TGCGCCAGCAGCCAAGGGTTTGGGGCAGAACTAGCCAAAAACATTCAGTACTTC.

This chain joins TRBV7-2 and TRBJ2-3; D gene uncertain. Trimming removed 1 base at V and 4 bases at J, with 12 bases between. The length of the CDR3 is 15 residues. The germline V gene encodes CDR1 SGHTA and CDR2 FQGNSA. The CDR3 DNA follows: TGTGCCAGCAGCTTAGAGGCAGTCCAGGCAGATACGCAGTATTTT. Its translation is CASSLEAVQADTQYF.

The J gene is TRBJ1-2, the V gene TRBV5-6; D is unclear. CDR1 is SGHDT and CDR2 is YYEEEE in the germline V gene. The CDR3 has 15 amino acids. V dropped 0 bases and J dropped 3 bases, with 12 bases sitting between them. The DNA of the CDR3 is TGTGCCAGCAGCTTGGGGTACAGAACCTACTATGGCTACACCTTC. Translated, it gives CASSLGYRTYYGYTF.

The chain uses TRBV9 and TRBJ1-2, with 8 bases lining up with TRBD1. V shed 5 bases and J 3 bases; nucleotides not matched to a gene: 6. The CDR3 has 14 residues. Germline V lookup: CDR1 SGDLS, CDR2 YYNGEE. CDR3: CASRGDRPYYGYTF. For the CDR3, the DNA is TGTGCCAGCAGGGGGGACAGGCCCTACTATGGCTACACCTTC.

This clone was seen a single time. The CDR3 is CASSFAGLAEISDTQYF. In DNA form, the CDR3 reads TGTGCCAGCAGCTTCGCGGGACTAGCGGAGATATCAGATACGCAGTATTTT. The V and J genes are TRBV7-9 and TRBJ2-3; 11 nucleotides line up with TRBD2. Germline V lookup: CDR1 SEHNR, CDR2 FQNEAQ (reference sequence). Unmatched junction bases numbered 9, after V lost 3 bases and J lost 4 bases. The CDR3 consists of 17 residues.

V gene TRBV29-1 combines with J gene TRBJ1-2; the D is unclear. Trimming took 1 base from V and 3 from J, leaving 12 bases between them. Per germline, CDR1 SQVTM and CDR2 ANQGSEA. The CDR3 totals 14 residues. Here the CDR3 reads CSVEAAAPHYGYTF. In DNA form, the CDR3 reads TGCAGCGTTGAAGCGGCCGCCCCGCACTATGGCTACACCTTC. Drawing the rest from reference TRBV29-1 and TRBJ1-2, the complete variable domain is SAVISQKPSRDICQRGTSLTIQCQVDSQVTMMFWYRQQPGQSLTLIATANQGSEATYESGFVIDKFPISRPNLTFSTLTVSNMSPEDSSIYLCSVEAAAPHYGYTFGSGTRLTVV.

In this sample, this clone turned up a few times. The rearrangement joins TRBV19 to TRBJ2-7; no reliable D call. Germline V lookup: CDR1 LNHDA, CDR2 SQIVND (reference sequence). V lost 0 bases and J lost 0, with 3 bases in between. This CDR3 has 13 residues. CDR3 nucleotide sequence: TGTGCCAGTAGTATAGATGTCTCCTACGAGCAGTACTTC. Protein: CASSIDVSYEQYF. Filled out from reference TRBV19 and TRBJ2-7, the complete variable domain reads DGGITQSPKYLFRKEGQNVTLSCEQNLNHDAMYWYRQDPGQGLRLIYYSQIVNDFQKGDIAEGYSVSREKKESFPLTVTSAQKNPTAFYLCASSIDVSYEQYFGPGTRLTVT.

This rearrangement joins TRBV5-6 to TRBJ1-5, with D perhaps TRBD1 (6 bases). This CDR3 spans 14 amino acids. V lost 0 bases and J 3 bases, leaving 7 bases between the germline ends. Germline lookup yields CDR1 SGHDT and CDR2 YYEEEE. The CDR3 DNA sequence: TGTGCCAGCAGCTTGGGGGGGCCCAATCAGCCCCAGCATTTT. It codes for CASSLGGPNQPQHF.

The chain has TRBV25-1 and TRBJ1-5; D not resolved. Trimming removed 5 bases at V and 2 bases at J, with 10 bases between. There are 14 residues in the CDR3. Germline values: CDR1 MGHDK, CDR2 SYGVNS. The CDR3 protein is CASSPLPGNQPQHF. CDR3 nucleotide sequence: TGTGCCAGCAGTCCCCTCCCCGGCAATCAGCCCCAGCATTTT.

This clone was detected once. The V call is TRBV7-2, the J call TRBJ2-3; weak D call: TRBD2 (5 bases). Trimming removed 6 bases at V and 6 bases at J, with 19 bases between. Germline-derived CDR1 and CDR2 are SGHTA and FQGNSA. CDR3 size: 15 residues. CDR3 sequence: CASRPPGSVMDTQYF. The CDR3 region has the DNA TGTGCCAGCAGACCGCCGGGGTCTGTGATGGATACGCAGTATTTT.

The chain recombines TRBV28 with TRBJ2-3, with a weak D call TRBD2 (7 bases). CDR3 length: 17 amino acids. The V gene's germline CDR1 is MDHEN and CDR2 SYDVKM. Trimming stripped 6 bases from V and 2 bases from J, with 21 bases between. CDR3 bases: TGTGCCAGCAGCCCTCTTTGGGGGGGCGCCCCCACAGATACGCAGTATTTT. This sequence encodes CASSPLWGGAPTDTQYF.

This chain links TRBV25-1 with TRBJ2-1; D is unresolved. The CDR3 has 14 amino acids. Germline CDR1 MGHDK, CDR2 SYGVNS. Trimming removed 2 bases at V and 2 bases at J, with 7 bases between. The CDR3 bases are TGTGCCAGCAGTGAACGGCTCCCCTACAATGAGCAGTTCTTC. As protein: CASSERLPYNEQFF.

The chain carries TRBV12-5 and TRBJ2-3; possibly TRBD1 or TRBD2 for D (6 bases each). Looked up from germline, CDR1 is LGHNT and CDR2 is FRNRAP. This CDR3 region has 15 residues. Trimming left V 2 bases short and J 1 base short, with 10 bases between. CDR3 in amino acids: CASGLMGGGTDTQYF. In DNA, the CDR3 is TGTGCTAGTGGTTTGATGGGGGGCGGCACAGATACGCAGTATTTT.

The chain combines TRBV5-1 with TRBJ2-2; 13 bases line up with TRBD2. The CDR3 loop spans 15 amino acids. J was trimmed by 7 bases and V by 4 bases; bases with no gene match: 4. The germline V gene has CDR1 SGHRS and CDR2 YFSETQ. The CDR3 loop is CASSPGLAGVGELFF. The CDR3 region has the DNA TGCGCCAGCAGCCCAGGACTAGCGGGAGTCGGGGAGCTGTTTTTT.

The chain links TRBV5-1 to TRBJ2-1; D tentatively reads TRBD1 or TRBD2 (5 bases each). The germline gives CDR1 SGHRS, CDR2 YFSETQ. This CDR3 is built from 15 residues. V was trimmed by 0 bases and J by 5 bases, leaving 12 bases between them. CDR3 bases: TGCGCCAGCAGCTTGGCCTTGGGACCCCACAATGAGCAGTTCTTC. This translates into CASSLALGPHNEQFF.

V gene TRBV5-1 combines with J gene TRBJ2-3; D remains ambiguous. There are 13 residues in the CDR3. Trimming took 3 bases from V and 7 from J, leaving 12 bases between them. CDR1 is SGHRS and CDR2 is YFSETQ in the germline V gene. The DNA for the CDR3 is TGCGCCAGCAGCTCGGGCGGAAGCCATACGCAGTATTTT. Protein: CASSSGGSHTQYF.

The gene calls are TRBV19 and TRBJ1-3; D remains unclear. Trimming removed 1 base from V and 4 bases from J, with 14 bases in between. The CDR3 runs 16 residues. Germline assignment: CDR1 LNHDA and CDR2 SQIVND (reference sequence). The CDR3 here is CASSIGPTRTGNTIYF. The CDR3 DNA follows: TGTGCCAGTAGTATAGGCCCGACCAGGACCGGAAACACCATATATTTT.

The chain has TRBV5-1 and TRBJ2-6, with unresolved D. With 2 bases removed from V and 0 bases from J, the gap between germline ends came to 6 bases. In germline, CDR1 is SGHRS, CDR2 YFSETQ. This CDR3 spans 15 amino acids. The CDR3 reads CASSFDGSGANVLTF. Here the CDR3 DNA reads TGCGCCAGCAGCTTCGACGGCTCTGGGGCCAACGTCCTGACTTTC.

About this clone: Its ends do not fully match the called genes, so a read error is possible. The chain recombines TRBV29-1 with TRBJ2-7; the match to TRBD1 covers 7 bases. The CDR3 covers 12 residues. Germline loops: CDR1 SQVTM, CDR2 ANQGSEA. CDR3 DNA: TGCAGCGTCCTGACAGGGCCATACGAGCAGTGCTTC. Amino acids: CSVLTGPYEQCF.

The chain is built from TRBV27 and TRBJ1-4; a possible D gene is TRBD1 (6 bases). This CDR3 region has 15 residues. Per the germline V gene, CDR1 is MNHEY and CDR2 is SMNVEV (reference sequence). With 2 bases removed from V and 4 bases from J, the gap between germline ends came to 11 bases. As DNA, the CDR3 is TGTGCCAGCAGTTTAAGGGGGTCCAATAATGAAAAACTGTTTTTT. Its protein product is CASSLRGSNNEKLFF.